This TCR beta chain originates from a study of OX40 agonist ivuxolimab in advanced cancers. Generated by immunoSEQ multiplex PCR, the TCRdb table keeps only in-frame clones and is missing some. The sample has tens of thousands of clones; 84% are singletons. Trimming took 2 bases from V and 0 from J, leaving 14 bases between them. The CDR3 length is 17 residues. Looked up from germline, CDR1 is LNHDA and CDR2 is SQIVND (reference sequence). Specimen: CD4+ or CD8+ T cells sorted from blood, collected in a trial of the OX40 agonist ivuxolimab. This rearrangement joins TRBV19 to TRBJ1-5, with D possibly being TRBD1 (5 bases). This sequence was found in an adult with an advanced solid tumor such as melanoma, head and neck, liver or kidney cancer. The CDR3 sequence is CASSIFGGSYSNQPQHF. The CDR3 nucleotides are TGTGCCAGTAGTATATTCGGGGGATCTTATAGCAATCAGCCCCAGCATTTT.